The 8 T cell receptor beta chains given below trace back to one sample, sequenced in a study of OX40 agonist ivuxolimab in advanced cancers. Sequenced by immunoSEQ multiplex PCR; TCRdb stores in-frame clones only, minus some. The repertoire consists of roughly 48,000 clones, with more than 85% occurring once and the leading ten covering roughly 28%. Material: CD4+ or CD8+ T cells sorted from blood, obtained in a trial of the OX40 agonist ivuxolimab. These receptors all stem from an adult with an advanced solid tumor such as melanoma, head and neck, liver or kidney cancer.

This CDR3 is CASSIRQGISTDTQYF. The DNA of the CDR3 is TGTGCCAGCAGCATAAGACAGGGCATTAGCACAGATACGCAGTATTTT. The V gene is TRBV7-9, the J gene TRBJ2-3, with 7 positions matching TRBD1. Trimming took 5 bases from V and 0 from J; bases not matched to a gene: 8. The CDR3 is made up of 16 amino acids. Germline V gene lookup returns CDR1 SEHNR and CDR2 FQNEAQ (reference sequence). The whole variable domain, filled in from reference TRBV7-9 and TRBJ2-3, reads DTGVSQNPRHKITKRGQNVTFRCDPISEHNRLYWYRQTLGQGPEFLTYFQNEAQLEKSRLLSDRFSAERPKGSFSTLEIQRTEQGDSAMYLCASSIRQGISTDTQYFGPGTRLTVL.

This chain uses TRBV27 with TRBJ2-7; D tentatively fits TRBD1 or TRBD2 (6 bases each). The length of the CDR3 is 14 residues. Germline lookup yields CDR1 MNHEY and CDR2 SMNVEV (reference sequence). Trimming left V 6 bases short and J 7 bases short, with 19 bases between. The CDR3: CASSHGQSAGEQYF. The CDR3 coding sequence is TGTGCCAGCAGCCACGGACAGTCCGCGGGGGAGCAGTACTTC.

V usage is TRBV9 and J usage is TRBJ2-1; 8 nucleotides agree with TRBD1. The CDR3 sequence is 15 residues long. CDR1 and CDR2 from the germline V gene are SGDLS and YYNGEE. V shed 0 bases, J shed 8 bases, and the junction held 7 bases outside the gene matches. The CDR3 is CASSVDGQGMDEQFF. The CDR3 DNA reads as TGTGCCAGCAGCGTAGATGGACAGGGTATGGATGAGCAGTTCTTC.

The genes are TRBV13 and TRBJ1-6; 9 bases map to TRBD1. The CDR3 length is 14 residues. Looked up from germline, CDR1 is PRHDT and CDR2 is FYEKMQ (reference sequence). Losses at the gene ends were 5 bases for V and 9 bases for J; bases not matched to a gene: 5. This chain's CDR3 is CASSPYRGLSPLHF. The CDR3 DNA follows: TGTGCCAGCAGCCCCTACAGGGGGCTTTCACCCCTCCACTTT.

The rearrangement joins TRBV19 to TRBJ1-5, with TRBD1 identical over 7 bases. Germline lookup yields CDR1 LNHDA and CDR2 SQIVND (reference sequence). V dropped 0 bases and J dropped 5; count of bases not matched to a gene: 16. The CDR3 runs 19 residues. The CDR3: CASSIDIFRGTEVHQPQHF. The CDR3 DNA is TGTGCCAGTAGTATAGATATATTTCGTGGGACAGAGGTCCATCAGCCCCAGCATTTT. The variable domain in full, with the rest retrieved from reference TRBV19 and TRBJ1-5, is DGGITQSPKYLFRKEGQNVTLSCEQNLNHDAMYWYRQDPGQGLRLIYYSQIVNDFQKGDIAEGYSVSREKKESFPLTVTSAQKNPTAFYLCASSIDIFRGTEVHQPQHFGDGTRLSIL.

The chain has TRBV9 and TRBJ2-3; D unclear. The germline V and J ends were trimmed by 0 bases and 4 bases, with 12 bases remaining between them. Germline loops: CDR1 SGDLS, CDR2 YYNGEE. This CDR3 comprises 15 residues. The CDR3 spells CASSVEGLVSDTQYF. The CDR3 nucleotides are TGTGCCAGCAGCGTAGAAGGGTTAGTTTCAGATACGCAGTATTTT.

The chain uses TRBV4-2 and TRBJ2-7; possibly TRBD2 for D (6 bases). The V end was cut by 4 bases, the J end by 0 bases, with 16 bases between. Per the germline V gene, CDR1 is LGHNA and CDR2 is YNFKEQ. The CDR3 consists of 16 residues. CDR3: CASSPVPGVNSYEQYF. CDR3 coding DNA: TGTGCCAGCAGCCCAGTCCCGGGGGTTAACTCCTACGAGCAGTACTTC.

The genes are TRBV29-1 and TRBJ1-1; weak D call: TRBD1 (6 bases). Germline V gives CDR1 SQVTM, CDR2 ANQGSEA. CDR3 length: 14 amino acids. Deletions cut 5 bases from V and 3 bases from J, with 16 bases between. The CDR3 protein is CSVQTETGDTEAFF. DNA for the CDR3: TGCAGCGTTCAAACTGAGACAGGAGACACTGAAGCTTTCTTT. The full variable domain, with the rest looked up from reference TRBV29-1 and TRBJ1-1, is SAVISQKPSRDICQRGTSLTIQCQVDSQVTMMFWYRQQPGQSLTLIATANQGSEATYESGFVIDKFPISRPNLTFSTLTVSNMSPEDSSIYLCSVQTETGDTEAFFGQGTRLTVV.